This TCR beta chain was identified during a study of post-analysis software for immune sequencing data. Across the study: Included among the disease courses, which were recorded for the cohort, were relapsing-remitting, secondary progressive and progressive-relapsing multiple sclerosis.

Turning to this clonotype: Antigen: not known.

Whole-study findings and limits: Samples prepared in the same batch strongly co-clustered by F measure. Roughly 5 TRBV segments occurring more often in patients than controls included TRBV5-6, TRBV5-1 and TRBV20-1.

The CDR3 consists of 16 residues. Germline lookup yields CDR1 SGHTA and CDR2 FQGTGA. Trimming took 8 bases from V and 4 from J; bases not matched to a gene: 13. Unique molecular identifiers tagged the TCR beta cDNA libraries. In TCRdb, the PCR reads were re-called with MiXCR into one record per CDR3 protein. The data hold 430,000 or so distinct CDR3 sequences, with less than 40% observed a single time. The receptor comes from a girl aged 2 to 9 with multiple sclerosis. The rearrangement links TRBV7-3 to TRBJ2-3; 9 positions match TRBD2. Sequencing used blood. The CDR3 spells CASGMRMRGGADTQYF. The CDR3, as DNA: TGTGCCAGCGGGATGCGTATGCGCGGGGGGGCAGATACGCAGTATTTT.